This TCR beta chain was found in a study of T cells in Graves' hyperthyroidism and ophthalmopathy. Study details: Pretreatment peripheral blood was obtained at initial diagnosis. Study-level points and caveats: The model forecast ophthalmopathy, anticipating it by a median approximately 6.2 months before onset. Most thyroid clonotypes with frequency above 0.001 were detected in blood.

There are many counts of this clonotype. The antigen remains unidentified. Regions amplified from RNA transcripts were the TCR beta CDR3 regions. The HTBI primer set was used in a first-round RT-PCR of the TCR CDR3. TCRdb redid the calling of the multiplex PCR reads with MiXCR, one entry per CDR3 protein. The top ten clones hold over 15% of a sample with about 720,000 distinct CDR3 sequences, roughly a sixth of them seen once. Hyperthyroidism had been newly diagnosed in patients aged 18 to 65, and its duration was under 2 months. The V and J ends lost 0 bases and 1 base, in that order; junction bases with no gene match: 0. CDR3 length: 14 residues. Germline values: CDR1 SGHDT, CDR2 YYEEEE.

The receptor comes from a woman aged 50 to 60 with Graves' hyperthyroidism that later progressed to Graves' ophthalmopathy. The material sequenced was blood. The J gene is TRBJ2-5, the V gene TRBV5-6, with 7 nucleotides matching TRBD1. The CDR3 coding sequence is TGTGCCAGCAGCTTGGCAGGGGGCCAAGAGACCCAGTACTTC. It translates to CASSLAGGQETQYF.